The 27 T cell receptor beta chains reported below all come from one sample, sequenced in a study of beta chain features in type 1 diabetes (dated by TCRdb to 2017 to 2018). Their recognized antigens are unknown. Overall results and qualifications from the work: Type 1 diabetes patients showed a moderate but significant shortening of TCRB CDR3 length in all four CD4+ subsets.

The library came from the immunoSEQ multiplex PCR assay. All of the isolated RNA was reverse transcribed with the High Capacity cDNA Reverse Transcription Kit, so expressed TCRB transcripts were sequenced. TCRdb stores this immuneACCESS table with in-frame sequences only. Part of the clones is absent; in the studies checked, under half of the shortfall reflects unresolved V genes, and no reason is known for the rest. The table for this sample lists roughly 160,000 clones; almost 8% of them were counted only once. 0.5% of the sample goes to the ten largest clones. Sequenced: central memory CD4+ T cells from blood. The source of these receptors is a man younger than 35 with type 1 diabetes.

This clone has ten or more counts. J is TRBJ2-3 and V is TRBV18, with D perhaps TRBD1 (6 bases). Per germline, CDR1 KGHSH and CDR2 LQKENI. Between the trimmed V and J ends, which lost 5 bases and 4 bases, there was a span of 16 bases. The CDR3 has 15 residues. CDR3 residues: CASSSGQFESDTQYF. Here the CDR3 DNA reads TGTGCCAGCTCATCAGGACAGTTTGAGTCAGATACGCAGTATTTT.

Only a few counts were recorded for this clone. The chain combines TRBV19 with TRBJ2-3; D perhaps matches TRBD2 (5 bases). CDR1 and CDR2 from the germline V gene are LNHDA and SQIVND (reference sequence). The CDR3 length is 15 residues. V was clipped by 5 bases and J by 2 bases, with 14 bases between them. The CDR3 here is CASSVSRVATDTQYF. The CDR3 nucleotides read TGTGCCAGTAGTGTGTCGAGGGTCGCCACAGATACGCAGTATTTT.

This clone showed up just a few times. The chain couples TRBV2 to TRBJ2-7; possible D gene TRBD1, 6 bases. V dropped 5 bases and J dropped 3 bases, with 8 bases sitting between them. Per germline, CDR1 SNHLY and CDR2 FYNNEI. The CDR3 is made up of 12 amino acids. CDR3 bases: TGTGCCAGCAGTACAGGGAGCTACGAGCAGTACTTC. Its translation is CASSTGSYEQYF.

The chain recombines TRBV11-2 with TRBJ2-7; TRBD1 might be the D (5 bases). The CDR3 totals 15 residues. V was clipped by 2 bases and J by 2 bases, with 13 bases between them. The germline V gene has CDR1 SGHAT and CDR2 FQNNGV. CDR3 sequence reads: CASSLSLMTAYEQYF. The CDR3 DNA reads as TGTGCCAGCAGCTTATCCTTAATGACAGCCTACGAGCAGTACTTC.

This rearrangement joins TRBV7-2 to TRBJ2-2; TRBD2 agrees at 11 bases. The length of the CDR3 is 18 residues. The germline V gene has CDR1 SGHTA and CDR2 FQGNSA. The V segment lost 5 bases and the J segment 0 bases; nucleotides outside the gene matches: 8. The DNA of the CDR3 is TGTGCCAGCAGCCCGACCCTAGCGGGGGGTCCGAACACCGGGGAGCTGTTTTTT. Residues: CASSPTLAGGPNTGELFF.

This clone was picked up a small number of times. The chain employs TRBV5-4 and TRBJ2-3; 8 positions agree with TRBD2. The CDR3 loop spans 15 amino acids. The V gene's germline CDR1 is SGHNT and CDR2 YYREEE (reference sequence). After removal of 4 bases from V and 1 base from J, the junction contained 5 bases not matched to a gene. CDR3 loop: CASSREAGGTDTQYF. In DNA form, the CDR3 reads TGTGCCAGCAGCAGGGAAGCGGGGGGCACAGATACGCAGTATTTT. The full variable domain, completed using reference TRBV5-4 and TRBJ2-3, is ETGVTQSPTHLIKTRGQQVTLRCSSQSGHNTVSWYQQALGQGPQFIFQYYREEENGRGNFPPRFSGLQFPNYSSELNVNALELDDSALYLCASSREAGGTDTQYFGPGTRLTVL.

This clone was seen a handful of times. The chain uses TRBV5-4 and TRBJ2-7; D might be TRBD1 (6 bases). CDR3 size: 12 residues. The germline gives CDR1 SGHNT, CDR2 YYREEE (reference sequence). Trimming took off 4 bases at V and 4 bases at J, with 9 bases between the two ends. DNA for the CDR3: TGTGCCAGCAGCCAGGACAGTTACGAGCAGTACTTC. It is translated as CASSQDSYEQYF. The whole variable domain, filled in from reference TRBV5-4 and TRBJ2-7, reads ETGVTQSPTHLIKTRGQQVTLRCSSQSGHNTVSWYQQALGQGPQFIFQYYREEENGRGNFPPRFSGLQFPNYSSELNVNALELDDSALYLCASSQDSYEQYFGPGTRLTVT.

As regards this clone: Other nucleotide sequences from this sample produce the same CDR3. The chain carries TRBV6-6 and TRBJ1-2; unclear D gene. The CDR3 length is 11 residues. CDR1 and CDR2 from the germline V gene are MNHNY and SVGAGI (reference sequence). V gave up 5 bases and J gave up 3 bases, with 4 bases separating them. CDR3 in DNA: TGTGCCAGCAGTCCGTACTATGGCTACACCTTC. Translating it yields CASSPYYGYTF.

The chain uses TRBV6-6 and TRBJ1-5; the D gene is possibly TRBD1 (6 bases). This CDR3 comprises 14 residues. Germline V gene lookup returns CDR1 MNHNY and CDR2 SVGAGI (reference sequence). Trimming stripped 2 bases from V and 3 bases from J, with 8 bases between. This CDR3 is CASSYAGANQPQHF. The CDR3 DNA reads TGTGCCAGCAGTTACGCAGGGGCCAATCAGCCCCAGCATTTT.

The rearrangement joins TRBV29-1 to TRBJ2-4; 12 bases match TRBD1. There are 15 residues in the CDR3. V was clipped by 7 bases and J by 4 bases; unmatched bases: 8. The germline gives CDR1 SQVTM, CDR2 ANQGSEA. The CDR3 loop reads CSGSGQGAGKNIQYF. In DNA, the CDR3 is TGCAGCGGGTCGGGACAGGGGGCTGGAAAAAACATTCAGTACTTC.

The rearrangement links TRBV7-2 to TRBJ2-7; 8 bases match TRBD1. Germline V gene data show CDR1 as SGHTA and CDR2 as FQGNSA. This CDR3 contains 15 residues. V dropped 6 bases and J dropped 2; count of bases not matched to a gene: 9. CDR3 region: CASRSTGARAYEQYF. The CDR3 DNA sequence: TGTGCCAGCAGGTCGACAGGGGCCCGGGCCTACGAGCAGTACTTC.

In its sample, this clone was seen a few times. The J gene is TRBJ2-2, the V gene TRBV6-5, with 8 positions matching TRBD1. The V segment lost 2 bases and the J segment 4 bases; nucleotides outside the gene matches: 0. The CDR3 runs to 14 residues. From germline, CDR1 is MNHEY and CDR2 SVGAGI. The CDR3 nucleotides read TGTGCCAGCAGTTACACAGGGGGCACCGGGGAGCTGTTTTTT. It yields the protein CASSYTGGTGELFF.

V usage is TRBV6-1 and J usage is TRBJ2-7; 7 positions match TRBD1. CDR1 and CDR2 from the germline V gene are MNHNS and SASEGT. V lost 2 bases and J lost 7; bases outside the gene matches: 11. CDR3 length: 15 residues. In DNA, the CDR3 is TGTGCCAGCAGTGAAAGACGGACAGGTCAGGGGGAGCAGTACTTC. Translating it yields CASSERRTGQGEQYF.

The chain carries TRBV19 and TRBJ2-1, with 9 bases matching TRBD2. V lost 2 bases and J lost 2; bases outside the gene matches: 4. The CDR3 sequence is 16 residues long. In germline, CDR1 is LNHDA, CDR2 SQIVND (reference sequence). The CDR3: CASSIRLAGTYNEQFF. In DNA, the CDR3 is TGTGCCAGTAGTATAAGGCTAGCGGGAACCTACAATGAGCAGTTCTTC.

This clone was seen ten or more times. This chain connects TRBV9 to TRBJ2-5; TRBD1 aligns across 9 bases. The CDR3 extends over 15 amino acids. V shed 3 bases, J shed 6 bases, and the junction held 9 bases outside the gene matches. The germline CDR1 and CDR2 sequences are SGDLS and YYNGEE. DNA for the CDR3: TGTGCCAGCAGCGCGGGACAGGGACTGATGAAGACCCAGTACTTC. It is translated as CASSAGQGLMKTQYF.

The genes are TRBV9 and TRBJ2-7; perhaps TRBD2 as D (5 bases). This CDR3 has 14 amino acids. CDR1 and CDR2 from the germline V gene are SGDLS and YYNGEE. V lost 1 base to trimming and J lost 0 bases, with 8 bases between them. CDR3 protein: CASSVRGTSYEQYF. The CDR3 DNA reads as TGTGCCAGCAGCGTACGGGGTACCTCCTACGAGCAGTACTTC.

The chain has TRBV6-5 and TRBJ2-7, with TRBD1 matching 8 bases. CDR1 and CDR2 from the germline V gene are MNHEY and SVGAGI. V was clipped by 0 bases and J by 3 bases; unmatched bases: 7. The CDR3 totals 16 residues. The DNA for the CDR3 is TGTGCCAGCAGTTACTCGAAAAGAGACAGGGGCTACGAGCAGTACTTC. Its translation: CASSYSKRDRGYEQYF.

This clone was observed a handful of times. J is TRBJ2-7 and V is TRBV10-3, with 8 bases matching TRBD1. CDR3 length: 14 residues. In germline, CDR1 is ENHRY, CDR2 SYGVKD. V shed 4 bases, J shed 2 bases, and the junction held 4 bases outside the gene matches. CDR3 nucleotide sequence: TGTGCCATCAGTGCCGGGACAGGAACCTACGAGCAGTACTTC. Its protein is CAISAGTGTYEQYF.

CDR3 residues: CASSQDLEYGYTF. The DNA for the CDR3 is TGCGCCAGCAGCCAAGATTTAGAATATGGCTACACCTTC. This chain uses TRBV4-1 with TRBJ1-2; no reliable D call. Looked up from germline, CDR1 is MGHRA and CDR2 is YSYEKL. CDR3 size: 13 residues. Trimming took 0 bases from V and 5 from J, leaving 7 bases between them.

The V call is TRBV7-2, the J call TRBJ2-7; 9 nucleotides line up with TRBD1. Germline values: CDR1 SGHTA, CDR2 FQGNSA. After removal of 1 base from V and 3 bases from J, the junction contained 4 bases not matched to a gene. This CDR3 contains 15 residues. The CDR3 region is CASSLGGQGIYEQYF. The CDR3 bases are TGTGCCAGCAGCTTAGGGGGACAGGGCATCTACGAGCAGTACTTC.

This clone turned up a few times. The rearrangement uses TRBV21-1 and TRBJ2-2; TRBD2, as called in the table, went unchecked against the DNA. TRBV21-1 is described as a pseudogene. The CDR3 is 16 residues long. In nucleotides, the CDR3 is TGTGCCAGCAGCAAAGAGACTAGCGGGGGTTCCGGGGAGCTGTTTTTT. This codes for CASSKETSGGSGELFF.

CDR3 DNA: TGTGCCAGCTCACCAAGGACTAGCGGGGCCTTCGGGGAGCTGTTTTTT. Protein product: CASSPRTSGAFGELFF. J is TRBJ2-2 and V is TRBV18; 12 bases map to TRBD2. With V trimmed by 2 bases and J by 7 bases, 5 bases remained unmatched. CDR1 KGHSH and CDR2 LQKENI come from the germline V gene. This CDR3 region has 16 residues. Full variable domain (outside the CDR3, taken from reference TRBV18 and TRBJ2-2): NAGVMQNPRHLVRRRGQEARLRCSPMKGHSHVYWYRQLPEEGLKFMVYLQKENIIDESGMPKERFSAEFPKEGPSILRIQQVVRGDSAAYFCASSPRTSGAFGELFFGEGSRLTVL.

The chain uses TRBV11-2 and TRBJ2-1; D is ambiguous. V lost 0 bases to trimming and J lost 13 bases, with 13 bases between them. Germline assignment: CDR1 SGHAT and CDR2 FQNNGV. The CDR3 totals 13 residues. The CDR3 here is CASSLEVGQLQFF. The DNA for the CDR3 is TGTGCCAGCAGCTTAGAGGTTGGCCAACTACAGTTCTTC.

The gene calls are TRBV5-4 and TRBJ1-1; no firm D call. This CDR3 contains 16 residues. Trimming shortened V by 0 bases and J by 1 base, and 13 bases separated the two germline ends. CDR1 is SGHNT and CDR2 is YYREEE in the germline V gene (reference sequence). The CDR3: CASSLEAGKGNTEAFF. In nucleotides, the CDR3 is TGTGCCAGCAGCTTGGAGGCGGGGAAGGGGAACACTGAAGCTTTCTTT.

V usage is TRBV10-3 and J usage is TRBJ1-1; D gene uncertain. This CDR3 contains 12 residues. V lost 2 bases, J lost 5 bases, and 6 bases lay in between. Germline V gene sequence: CDR1 ENHRY, CDR2 SYGVKD. CDR3 sequence reads: CAISETQTEAFF. CDR3 coding DNA: TGTGCCATCAGTGAGACCCAGACTGAAGCTTTCTTT.

This clone was seen a few times. The rearrangement joins TRBV28 to TRBJ2-5, with TRBD1 identical over 8 bases. The V and J ends lost 5 bases and 13 bases, in that order; junction bases with no gene match: 6. CDR1 and CDR2 from the germline V gene are MDHEN and SYDVKM. The CDR3 is 11 amino acids. Written as DNA, the CDR3 is TGTGCCAGCAGTCTCCGGGACAGGCCGTACTTC. Translating it yields CASSLRDRPYF.

The chain links TRBV28 to TRBJ2-5; the D is unclear. V shed 3 bases and J shed 1 base, with 9 bases lying between them. CDR3 length equals 14 residues. Germline CDR1 and CDR2: MDHEN and SYDVKM. In DNA, the CDR3 is TGTGCCAGCAGTTTCTTACAGATCCAAGAGACCCAGTACTTC. Protein: CASSFLQIQETQYF.